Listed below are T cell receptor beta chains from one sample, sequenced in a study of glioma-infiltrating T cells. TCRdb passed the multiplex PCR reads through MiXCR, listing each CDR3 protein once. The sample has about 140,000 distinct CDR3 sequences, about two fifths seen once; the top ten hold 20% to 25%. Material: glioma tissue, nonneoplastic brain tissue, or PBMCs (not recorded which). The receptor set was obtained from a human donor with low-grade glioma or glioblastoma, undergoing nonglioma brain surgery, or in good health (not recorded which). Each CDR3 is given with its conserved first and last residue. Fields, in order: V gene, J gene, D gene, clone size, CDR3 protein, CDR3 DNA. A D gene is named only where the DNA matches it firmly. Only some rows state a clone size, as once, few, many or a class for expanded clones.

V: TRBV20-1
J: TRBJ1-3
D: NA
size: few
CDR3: CSATQGWGNTIYF
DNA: TGCAGTGCTACCCAGGGGTGGGGAAACACCATATATTTT

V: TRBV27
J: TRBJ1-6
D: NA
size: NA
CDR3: CASSVRKNSPLHF
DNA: TGTGCCAGCAGTGTCAGAAAAAATTCACCCCTCCACTTT

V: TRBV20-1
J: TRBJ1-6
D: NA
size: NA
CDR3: CSARSKGLGSPLHF
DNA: TGCAGTGCTAGATCTAAGGGGCTTGGTTCACCCCTCCACTTT

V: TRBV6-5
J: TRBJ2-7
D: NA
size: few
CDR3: CASSSLGQSYEQYF
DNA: TGTGCCAGCAGTTCCCTAGGACAGTCCTACGAGCAGTACTTC

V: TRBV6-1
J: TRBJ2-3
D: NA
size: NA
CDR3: CASSIAGFLGDTQYF
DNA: TGTGCCAGCAGTATCGCGGGGTTTTTAGGAGATACGCAGTATTTT

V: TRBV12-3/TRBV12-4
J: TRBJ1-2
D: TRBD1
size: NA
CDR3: CASSRGQGRGYTF
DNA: TGTGCCAGCAGCCGAGGACAGGGTAGGGGCTACACCTTC

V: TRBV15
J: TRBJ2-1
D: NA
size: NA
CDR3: CATSRGRSNEQFF
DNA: TGTGCCACCAGCAGGGGGAGGAGCAATGAGCAGTTCTTC

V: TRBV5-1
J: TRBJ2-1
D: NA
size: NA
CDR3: CASSLAGGKYNEQFF
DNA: TGCGCCAGCAGCTTGGCGGGGGGCAAATACAATGAGCAGTTCTTC

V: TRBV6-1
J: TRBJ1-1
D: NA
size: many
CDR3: CASSMNRVTEAFF
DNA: TGTGCCAGCAGTATGAACAGGGTGACTGAAGCTTTCTTT

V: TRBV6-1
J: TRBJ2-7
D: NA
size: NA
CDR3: CASTRSLSSYEQYF
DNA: TGTGCCAGTACTCGGTCCCTTAGCTCCTACGAGCAGTACTTC

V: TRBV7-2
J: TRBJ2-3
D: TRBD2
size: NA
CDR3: CASSPTGLAADTQYF
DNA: TGTGCCAGCAGCCCGACGGGACTAGCGGCAGATACGCAGTATTTT

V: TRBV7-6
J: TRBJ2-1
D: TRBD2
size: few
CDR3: CASSLGAGGASNNEQFF
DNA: TGTGCCAGCAGCTTAGGAGCGGGGGGGGCGTCGAACAATGAGCAGTTCTTC

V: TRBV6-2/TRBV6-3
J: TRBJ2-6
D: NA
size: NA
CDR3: CASSYSRAGDNVLTF
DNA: TGTGCCAGCAGTTACTCAAGGGCTGGGGACAACGTCCTGACTTTC

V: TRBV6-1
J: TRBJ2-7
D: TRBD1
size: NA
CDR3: CASSRHGQGYEQYF
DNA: TGTGCCAGCAGTCGACACGGACAGGGCTACGAGCAGTACTTC

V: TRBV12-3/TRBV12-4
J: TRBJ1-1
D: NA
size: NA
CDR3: CASSGLGTGWAEAFF
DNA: TGTGCCAGCAGTGGGCTGGGGACTGGGTGGGCTGAAGCTTTCTTT

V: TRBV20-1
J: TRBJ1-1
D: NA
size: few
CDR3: CSAREGGSEAFF
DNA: TGCAGTGCCAGAGAGGGGGGATCTGAAGCTTTCTTT

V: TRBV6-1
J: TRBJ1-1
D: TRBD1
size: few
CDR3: CASQGAAYTEAFF
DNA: TGTGCCAGTCAGGGGGCAGCGTACACTGAAGCTTTCTTT

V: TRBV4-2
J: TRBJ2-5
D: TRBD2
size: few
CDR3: CASSQEKRGGRETQYF
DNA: TGTGCCAGCAGCCAAGAAAAGCGGGGGGGCCGTGAGACCCAGTACTTC

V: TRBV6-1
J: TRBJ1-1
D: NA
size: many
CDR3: CASSSRENTEAFF
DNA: TGTGCCAGCAGCAGCAGGGAGAACACTGAAGCTTTCTTT

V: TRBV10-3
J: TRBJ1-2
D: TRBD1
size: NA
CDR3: CAISEIPGTAANTF
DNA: TGTGCCATCAGTGAAATTCCCGGGACAGCTGCGAACACCTTC

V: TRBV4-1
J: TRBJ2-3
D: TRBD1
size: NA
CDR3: CASSQDYQGASTDTQYF
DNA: TGCGCCAGCAGCCAAGATTATCAGGGGGCGAGCACAGATACGCAGTATTTT

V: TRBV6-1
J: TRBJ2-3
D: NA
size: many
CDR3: CASRQGSSTDTQYF
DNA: TGTGCCAGCAGGCAAGGGTCCAGCACAGATACGCAGTATTTT

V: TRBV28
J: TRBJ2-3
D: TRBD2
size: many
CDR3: CASSSGITDTQYF
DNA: TGTGCCAGCTCTAGCGGGATCACAGATACGCAGTATTTT

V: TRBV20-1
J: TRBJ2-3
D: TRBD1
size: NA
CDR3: CSAEGQDRHSADKQYF
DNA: TGCAGTGCTGAAGGACAGGACAGACACTCCGCAGATAAGCAGTATTTT

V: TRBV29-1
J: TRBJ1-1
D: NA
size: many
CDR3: CSVVTVDYTEAFF
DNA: TGCAGCGTCGTGACAGTGGACTACACTGAAGCTTTCTTT

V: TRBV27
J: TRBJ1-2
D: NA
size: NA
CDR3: CASSAHLHHGYTF
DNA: TGTGCCAGCAGCGCACACCTGCACCATGGCTACACCTTC

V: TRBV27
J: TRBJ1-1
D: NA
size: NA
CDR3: CASAYRESTEAFF
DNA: TGTGCCAGCGCCTACAGGGAGAGCACTGAAGCTTTCTTT

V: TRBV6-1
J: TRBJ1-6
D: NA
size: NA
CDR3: CASSRPLSYNSPLHF
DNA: TGTGCCAGCAGCAGACCGCTCTCCTATAATTCACCCCTCCACTTT

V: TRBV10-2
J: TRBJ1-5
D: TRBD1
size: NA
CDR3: CASSPGQGPPGQPQHF
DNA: TGCGCCAGCAGCCCGGGACAGGGGCCTCCTGGACAGCCCCAGCATTTT

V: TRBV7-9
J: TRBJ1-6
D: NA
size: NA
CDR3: CASSLSQGNSSPLHF
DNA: TGTGCCAGCAGCTTATCCCAGGGGAACAGCTCACCCCTCCACTTT

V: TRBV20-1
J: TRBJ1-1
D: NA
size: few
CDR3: CSATVRAMNTEAFF
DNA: TGCAGTGCTACGGTGCGGGCAATGAACACTGAAGCTTTCTTT

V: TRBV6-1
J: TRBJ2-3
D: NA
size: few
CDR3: CASSERFRDTQYF
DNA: TGTGCCAGCAGCGAAAGATTTAGGGATACGCAGTATTTT

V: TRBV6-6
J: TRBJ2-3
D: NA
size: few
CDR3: CASSYRPSSTDTQYF
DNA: TGTGCCAGCAGTTACCGTCCGAGCAGCACAGATACGCAGTATTTT

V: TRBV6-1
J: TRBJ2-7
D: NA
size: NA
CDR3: CASSEFRGPTYEQYF
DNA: TGTGCCAGCAGTGAGTTTCGGGGGCCTACCTACGAGCAGTACTTC

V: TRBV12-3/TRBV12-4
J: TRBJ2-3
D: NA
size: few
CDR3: CASGRVADTQYF
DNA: TGTGCCAGCGGCCGCGTCGCAGATACGCAGTATTTT

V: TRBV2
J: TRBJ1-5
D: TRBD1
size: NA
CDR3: CASSKTPGGQPQHF
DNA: TGTGCCAGCAGTAAAACCCCAGGGGGGCAGCCCCAGCATTTT

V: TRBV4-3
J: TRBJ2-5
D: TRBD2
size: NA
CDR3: CASSTGAVFGGAIETQYF
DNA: TGCGCCAGCAGCACCGGAGCGGTTTTCGGGGGGGCAATCGAGACCCAGTACTTC

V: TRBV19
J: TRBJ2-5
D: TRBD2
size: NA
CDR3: CASSLWGGETQYF
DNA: TGTGCCAGTAGTCTCTGGGGAGGGGAGACCCAGTACTTC

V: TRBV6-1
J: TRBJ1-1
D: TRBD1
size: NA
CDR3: CASSWQGGAEAFF
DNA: TGTGCCAGCAGTTGGCAGGGGGGGGCTGAAGCTTTCTTT

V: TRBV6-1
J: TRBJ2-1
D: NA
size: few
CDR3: CASSPSGSLQFF
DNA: TGTGCCAGCAGCCCCTCCGGATCCCTCCAGTTCTTC

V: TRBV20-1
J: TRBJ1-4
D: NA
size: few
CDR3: CSAREGGKLFF
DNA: TGCAGTGCTAGAGAGGGGGGAAAACTGTTTTTT

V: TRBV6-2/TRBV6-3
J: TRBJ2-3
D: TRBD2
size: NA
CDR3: CASRRLAGGPADTQYF
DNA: TGTGCCAGCAGACGACTAGCGGGAGGGCCAGCAGATACGCAGTATTTT

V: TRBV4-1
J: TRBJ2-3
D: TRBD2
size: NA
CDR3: CASSQDRVGRDTQYF
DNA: TGCGCCAGCAGCCAAGATCGGGTCGGGAGGGATACGCAGTATTTT

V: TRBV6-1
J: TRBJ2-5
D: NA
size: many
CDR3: CASRKRGETQYF
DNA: TGTGCCAGCCGGAAGAGGGGGGAGACCCAGTACTTC

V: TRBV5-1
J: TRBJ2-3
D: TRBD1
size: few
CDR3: CASSGRGRTDTQYF
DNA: TGCGCCAGCAGCGGCAGGGGGCGTACAGATACGCAGTATTTT

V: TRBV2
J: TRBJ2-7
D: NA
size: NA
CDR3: CASSEEAGGVEQYF
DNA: TGTGCCAGCAGTGAAGAAGCGGGTGGCGTCGAGCAGTACTTC

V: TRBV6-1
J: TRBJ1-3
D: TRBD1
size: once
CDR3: CASSEGQGDLSGNTTYF
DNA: TGTGCCAGCAGTGAAGGACAGGGGGACCTCTCTGGAAACACCACATATTTT

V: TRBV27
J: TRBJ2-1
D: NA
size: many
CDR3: CASSLYPWNEQFF
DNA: TGTGCCAGCAGTTTATACCCCTGGAATGAGCAGTTCTTC

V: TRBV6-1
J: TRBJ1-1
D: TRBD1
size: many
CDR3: CASTRDSLNTEAFF
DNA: TGTGCCAGCACTAGGGACAGTTTGAACACTGAAGCTTTCTTT

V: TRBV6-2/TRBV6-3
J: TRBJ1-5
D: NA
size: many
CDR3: CASSYGRILGPQHF
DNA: TGTGCCAGCAGTTACGGTAGAATTTTAGGGCCCCAGCATTTT

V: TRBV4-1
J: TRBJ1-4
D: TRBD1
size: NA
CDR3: CASSQEGTGFGEKLFF
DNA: TGCGCCAGCAGCCAAGAGGGGACAGGTTTTGGTGAAAAACTGTTTTTT

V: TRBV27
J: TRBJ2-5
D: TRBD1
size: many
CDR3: CASSSYRGRRETQYF
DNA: TGTGCCAGCAGTTCATACAGGGGGCGCCGAGAGACCCAGTACTTC